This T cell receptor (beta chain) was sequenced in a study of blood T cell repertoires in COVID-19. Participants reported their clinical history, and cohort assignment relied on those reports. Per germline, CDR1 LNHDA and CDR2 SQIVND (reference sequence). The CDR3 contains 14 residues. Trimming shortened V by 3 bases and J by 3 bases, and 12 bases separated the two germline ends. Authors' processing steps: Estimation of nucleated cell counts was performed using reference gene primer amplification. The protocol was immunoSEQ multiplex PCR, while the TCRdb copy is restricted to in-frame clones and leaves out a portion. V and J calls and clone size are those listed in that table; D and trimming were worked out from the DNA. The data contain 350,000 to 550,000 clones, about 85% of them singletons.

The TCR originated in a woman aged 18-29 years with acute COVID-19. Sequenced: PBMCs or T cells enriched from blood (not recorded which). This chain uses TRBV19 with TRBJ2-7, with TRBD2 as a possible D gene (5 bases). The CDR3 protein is CASSISRAGYEQYF. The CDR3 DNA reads TGTGCCAGTAGTATCTCGCGGGCGGGCTACGAGCAGTACTTC.